This T cell receptor beta chain was captured in a study of T-cell memory formation after mild COVID-19. Study findings and constraints: Pre-infection memory carried some responding clones, suggesting that cross-reactive memory joined. Clones contracting across day 15 to 85 had a balanced CD4/CD8 profile; later expanding clones leaned CD4+. Nothing confirmed that second-wave clones peaking on day 37 were specific for SARS-CoV-2.

The sample holds a few counts of this clonotype. Its antigen remains unknown. The authors produced TCR alpha and TCR beta cDNA libraries with sample barcodes and UMIs by 5'RACE using constant-segment primers. TCRdb ran MiXCR on the 5' RACE reads and lists one entry per CDR3 protein. The table records a few hundred thousand distinct CDR3 sequences, roughly 25% of them present only once. The CDR3 sequence is 19 residues long. Trimming removed 1 base from V and 1 base from J; junction bases left unmatched: 7. Germline-derived CDR1 and CDR2 are SGHDN and FVKESK. The chain has TRBV14 and TRBJ2-5, with 15 nucleotides matching TRBD2. This receptor was identified in an adult woman who had mild COVID-19 (a few samples of this study predate the infection). Cell type and time point are not known. The sample taken for sequencing was PBMCs or a T cell subset sorted from them (not recorded which). The CDR3 loop reads CASSQAVGTSGGIQETQYF. CDR3 sequence (DNA): TGTGCCAGCAGCCAAGCCGTCGGGACTAGCGGGGGGATCCAAGAGACCCAGTACTTC.